Listed below are T cell receptor beta chains from one sample, sequenced in a study of T cell changes during pregnancy in multiple sclerosis. Libraries were prepared by immunoSEQ multiplex PCR; TCRdb keeps only in-frame clonotypes and omits some of them. The repertoire includes about 72,000 clones, roughly nine tenths of them detected once, and under 2% sits in the top ten. The sequences come from peripheral blood, collected in the first trimester of pregnancy. The source of these receptors is a female donor in good health, enrolled as a control in a pregnancy study. CDR3s include the opening cysteine and the closing phenylalanine or tryptophan. The order of the fields is CDR3 length, J gene, V gene, D gene, clone size, CDR3 protein, CDR3 DNA. The D gene is left open where the match is weak. Clone size appears in some rows only: once, few, many, or a class for an expanded clone.

CDR3 length: 15
J gene: TRBJ2-1
V gene: TRBV9
D gene: TRBD2
clone size: .
CDR3 protein: CASSVGLAEYNEQFF
CDR3 DNA: TGTGCCAGCAGCGTAGGACTAGCGGAGTACAATGAGCAGTTCTTC

CDR3 length: 20
J gene: TRBJ1-4
V gene: TRBV15
D gene: TRBD1
clone size: .
CDR3 protein: CATSRDLSVITGDYNEKLFF
CDR3 DNA: TGTGCCACCAGCAGAGATTTGAGCGTAATAACAGGGGATTATAATGAAAAACTGTTTTTT

CDR3 length: 19
J gene: TRBJ2-2
V gene: TRBV2
D gene: TRBD2
clone size: .
CDR3 protein: CASRKRGEAGGINTGELFF
CDR3 DNA: TGTGCCAGCAGAAAAAGGGGTGAAGCGGGAGGAATCAACACCGGGGAGCTGTTTTTT

CDR3 length: 13
J gene: TRBJ2-7
V gene: TRBV28
D gene: .
clone size: .
CDR3 protein: CASSLGETYEQYF
CDR3 DNA: TGTGCCAGCAGCCTTGGAGAAACCTACGAGCAGTACTTC

CDR3 length: 14
J gene: TRBJ2-7
V gene: TRBV7-2
D gene: .
clone size: .
CDR3 protein: CASSLNREYYEQYF
CDR3 DNA: TGTGCCAGCAGCTTAAACAGGGAATACTACGAGCAGTACTTC

CDR3 length: 19
J gene: TRBJ2-1
V gene: TRBV7-9
D gene: .
clone size: .
CDR3 protein: CASSSLWEIGTMWDNEQFF
CDR3 DNA: TGTGCCAGCAGCTCCTTATGGGAGATTGGAACAATGTGGGACAATGAGCAGTTCTTC

CDR3 length: 14
J gene: TRBJ2-2
V gene: TRBV18
D gene: .
clone size: .
CDR3 protein: CASSHHRVTGELFF
CDR3 DNA: TGTGCCAGCTCACACCACAGGGTTACCGGGGAGCTGTTTTTT

CDR3 length: 15
J gene: TRBJ2-5
V gene: TRBV9
D gene: TRBD2
clone size: few
CDR3 protein: CASCQSGTRQETQYF
CDR3 DNA: TGTGCCAGCTGCCAATCCGGGACTAGGCAAGAGACCCAGTACTTC

CDR3 length: 13
J gene: TRBJ2-7
V gene: TRBV7-6
D gene: .
clone size: .
CDR3 protein: CASSLAGENEQYF
CDR3 DNA: TGTGCCAGCAGCTTAGCCGGAGAGAACGAGCAGTACTTC

CDR3 length: 14
J gene: TRBJ2-7
V gene: TRBV6-6
D gene: TRBD1
clone size: .
CDR3 protein: CASSTGTGLYEQYF
CDR3 DNA: TGTGCCAGCAGCACCGGGACAGGGTTATACGAGCAGTACTTC

CDR3 length: 14
J gene: TRBJ1-5
V gene: TRBV2
D gene: .
clone size: .
CDR3 protein: CASSGTTSTEPQHF
CDR3 DNA: TGTGCCAGCAGTGGGACAACCTCTACGGAGCCCCAGCATTTT

CDR3 length: 16
J gene: TRBJ2-5
V gene: TRBV30
D gene: TRBD2
clone size: .
CDR3 protein: CAWSVRREGRGETQYF
CDR3 DNA: TGTGCCTGGAGTGTACGGCGGGAGGGCCGTGGGGAGACCCAGTACTTC

CDR3 length: 14
J gene: TRBJ2-7
V gene: TRBV4-2
D gene: TRBD2
clone size: .
CDR3 protein: CASSPLTSGSEQYF
CDR3 DNA: TGTGCCAGCAGCCCCCTCACAAGCGGGAGCGAGCAGTACTTC

CDR3 length: 17
J gene: TRBJ2-5
V gene: TRBV9
D gene: TRBD2
clone size: once
CDR3 protein: CASSVVLGLGPQETQYF
CDR3 DNA: TGTGCCAGCAGCGTAGTCCTAGGACTAGGGCCACAGGAGACCCAGTACTTC

CDR3 length: 14
J gene: TRBJ1-4
V gene: TRBV5-1
D gene: .
clone size: .
CDR3 protein: CASRPTMNDEKLFF
CDR3 DNA: TGCGCCAGCAGACCGACAATGAACGATGAAAAACTGTTTTTT

CDR3 length: 17
J gene: TRBJ2-1
V gene: TRBV27
D gene: TRBD2
clone size: once
CDR3 protein: CASSLSIAGLHRDEQFF
CDR3 DNA: TGTGCCAGCAGTTTATCGATAGCGGGATTACATCGCGATGAGCAGTTCTTC

CDR3 length: 18
J gene: TRBJ2-3
V gene: TRBV7-2
D gene: .
clone size: .
CDR3 protein: CASSLVPVGGGGLDTQYF
CDR3 DNA: TGTGCCAGCAGCTTAGTTCCGGTGGGAGGGGGTGGATTGGATACGCAGTATTTT

CDR3 length: 14
J gene: TRBJ2-2
V gene: TRBV5-1
D gene: .
clone size: .
CDR3 protein: CASSLGQLTGELFF
CDR3 DNA: TGCGCCAGCAGCTTGGGGCAGTTAACCGGGGAGCTGTTTTTT

CDR3 length: 16
J gene: TRBJ2-1
V gene: TRBV28
D gene: TRBD2
clone size: once
CDR3 protein: CASSPGAGVDYNEQFF
CDR3 DNA: TGTGCCAGCAGTCCAGGAGCGGGAGTGGACTACAATGAGCAGTTCTTC

CDR3 length: 12
J gene: TRBJ2-7
V gene: TRBV4-1
D gene: .
clone size: once
CDR3 protein: CASSQETLEQYF
CDR3 DNA: TGCGCCAGCAGCCAAGAAACTCTAGAGCAGTACTTC

CDR3 length: 15
J gene: TRBJ2-2
V gene: TRBV2
D gene: TRBD2
clone size: .
CDR3 protein: CASRGAGQNTGELFF
CDR3 DNA: TGTGCCAGCAGGGGAGCGGGGCAAAACACCGGGGAGCTGTTTTTT

CDR3 length: 14
J gene: TRBJ2-7
V gene: TRBV4-2
D gene: .
clone size: once
CDR3 protein: CASSQEDRVDEQYF
CDR3 DNA: TGTGCCAGCAGCCAAGAGGACAGAGTCGACGAGCAGTACTTC

CDR3 length: 12
J gene: TRBJ1-4
V gene: TRBV28
D gene: .
clone size: .
CDR3 protein: CASSPPGGKLFF
CDR3 DNA: TGTGCCAGCAGTCCCCCCGGGGGGAAACTGTTTTTT

CDR3 length: 13
J gene: TRBJ2-5
V gene: TRBV19
D gene: TRBD1
clone size: .
CDR3 protein: CASSTRGQETQYF
CDR3 DNA: TGTGCCAGTAGTACCAGGGGGCAGGAGACCCAGTACTTC

CDR3 length: 16
J gene: TRBJ2-7
V gene: TRBV6-1
D gene: TRBD2
clone size: .
CDR3 protein: CASSEFAASGSYEQYF
CDR3 DNA: TGTGCCAGCAGTGAATTTGCGGCTAGCGGGAGCTACGAGCAGTACTTC

CDR3 length: 14
J gene: TRBJ2-3
V gene: TRBV7-9
D gene: .
clone size: .
CDR3 protein: CASSPFKSTDTQYF
CDR3 DNA: TGTGCCAGCAGCCCCTTTAAAAGCACAGATACGCAGTATTTT

CDR3 length: 17
J gene: TRBJ2-1
V gene: TRBV28
D gene: TRBD2
clone size: .
CDR3 protein: CASSFIGTSSSYNEQFF
CDR3 DNA: TGTGCCAGCAGCTTTATTGGGACTAGCTCGTCCTACAATGAGCAGTTCTTC

CDR3 length: 15
J gene: TRBJ2-7
V gene: TRBV6-5
D gene: TRBD2
clone size: .
CDR3 protein: CASSYSAGSSYEQYF
CDR3 DNA: TGTGCCAGCAGTTACTCAGCGGGGAGCTCCTACGAGCAGTACTTC

CDR3 length: 15
J gene: TRBJ2-7
V gene: TRBV4-2
D gene: .
clone size: .
CDR3 protein: CASSQFRDSAYEQYF
CDR3 DNA: TGTGCCAGCAGTCAATTCCGGGACTCCGCCTACGAGCAGTACTTC

CDR3 length: 15
J gene: TRBJ2-3
V gene: TRBV28
D gene: .
clone size: once
CDR3 protein: CASSPDGLSTDTQYF
CDR3 DNA: TGTGCCAGCAGTCCGGACGGACTGAGCACAGATACGCAGTATTTT

CDR3 length: 14
J gene: TRBJ2-7
V gene: TRBV27
D gene: TRBD2
clone size: .
CDR3 protein: CASSLRLAGYEQYF
CDR3 DNA: TGTGCCAGCAGTTTAAGACTAGCGGGGTACGAGCAGTACTTC

CDR3 length: 13
J gene: TRBJ2-7
V gene: TRBV28
D gene: .
clone size: once
CDR3 protein: CASRLQTRQEILF
CDR3 DNA: TGTGCCAGCAGACTCCAGACAAGGCAGGAAATTTTATTC

CDR3 length: 13
J gene: TRBJ1-4
V gene: TRBV2
D gene: TRBD1
clone size: .
CDR3 protein: CASRGQASGGLFF
CDR3 DNA: TGTGCCAGCAGGGGACAGGCGAGCGGAGGGCTGTTTTTT

CDR3 length: 13
J gene: TRBJ1-2
V gene: TRBV7-2
D gene: .
clone size: .
CDR3 protein: CASSLDNGYGYTF
CDR3 DNA: TGTGCCAGCAGCTTAGACAACGGGTATGGCTACACCTTC

CDR3 length: 15
J gene: TRBJ2-5
V gene: TRBV2
D gene: .
clone size: .
CDR3 protein: CASRAFLGLGETQYF
CDR3 DNA: TGTGCCAGCAGGGCATTCTTGGGGCTTGGGGAGACCCAGTACTTC

CDR3 length: 16
J gene: TRBJ1-1
V gene: TRBV15
D gene: .
clone size: .
CDR3 protein: CATSLHSIRRVSRAFF
CDR3 DNA: TGTGCCACCAGCTTACACAGTATCAGGCGGGTCTCTCGAGCTTTCTTT

CDR3 length: 16
J gene: TRBJ2-4
V gene: TRBV5-1
D gene: TRBD1
clone size: .
CDR3 protein: CASSLGDREAKNIQYF
CDR3 DNA: TGCGCCAGCAGCTTGGGGGACAGGGAAGCCAAAAACATTCAGTACTTC

CDR3 length: 15
J gene: TRBJ2-7
V gene: TRBV19
D gene: TRBD1
clone size: .
CDR3 protein: CASSRRQGNSYEQYF
CDR3 DNA: TGTGCCAGTAGTAGGCGACAGGGCAACTCCTACGAGCAGTACTTC

CDR3 length: 13
J gene: TRBJ2-7
V gene: TRBV5-1
D gene: .
clone size: .
CDR3 protein: CASSLATTGEQYF
CDR3 DNA: TGCGCCAGCAGCTTGGCTACTACGGGTGAGCAGTACTTC

CDR3 length: 15
J gene: TRBJ2-7
V gene: TRBV5-4
D gene: .
clone size: .
CDR3 protein: CASTSDCSDTYEQYF
CDR3 DNA: TGTGCCAGCACCTCAGACTGTTCCGATACCTACGAGCAGTACTTC

CDR3 length: 11
J gene: TRBJ2-5
V gene: TRBV4-1
D gene: .
clone size: .
CDR3 protein: CASKRGETQYF
CDR3 DNA: TGCGCCAGTAAAAGAGGGGAGACCCAGTACTTC

CDR3 length: 15
J gene: TRBJ2-7
V gene: TRBV19
D gene: TRBD2
clone size: .
CDR3 protein: CASSIVASGSDEQYF
CDR3 DNA: TGTGCCAGTAGTATAGTTGCTAGCGGGAGTGACGAGCAGTACTTC